The next 19 T cell receptor beta chains were all read from a single sample in a study of response to subunit inactivated influenza vaccine. MiXCR was run by TCRdb on the RT-PCR reads, yielding one entry per CDR3 protein. Of a few hundred thousand distinct CDR3 sequences listed, approximately 15% are singletons. Material: PBMCs from blood, obtained approximately 12 days after vaccination. All receptors derive from a man aged 45-60 years who received an inactivated influenza vaccine.

V is TRBV5-1 and J is TRBJ2-3; 12 nucleotides match TRBD2. The V and J ends lost 2 bases and 4 bases, in that order; junction bases with no gene match: 5. The CDR3 is 16 residues long. Germline loops: CDR1 SGHRS, CDR2 YFSETQ. The CDR3 here is CASSFSSGGASDTQYF. CDR3 coding DNA: TGCGCCAGCAGCTTCTCTAGCGGGGGGGCGTCAGATACGCAGTATTTT.

This clonotype was recorded many times. V is TRBV28 and J is TRBJ1-5; D unresolved. Germline V CDR1 and CDR2: MDHEN, SYDVKM. Deletions cut 1 base from V and 4 bases from J, with 11 bases between. The CDR3 is 15 residues long. The chain's CDR3 is CASSLYGVGNQPQHF. The CDR3 region has the DNA TGTGCCAGCAGTTTATACGGGGTAGGGAATCAGCCCCAGCATTTT. Complete variable domain (other parts from reference TRBV28 and TRBJ1-5): DVKVTQSSRYLVKRTGEKVFLECVQDMDHENMFWYRQDPGLGLRLIYFSYDVKMKEKGDIPEGYSVSREKKERFSLILESASTNQTSMYLCASSLYGVGNQPQHFGDGTRLSIL.

This chain joins TRBV4-1 and TRBJ2-1; D possibly corresponds to TRBD2 (7 bases). This CDR3 contains 15 residues. V lost 0 bases to trimming and J lost 5 bases, with 11 bases between them. Germline V gene data show CDR1 as MGHRA and CDR2 as YSYEKL. Here the CDR3 reads CASSQDLGGHNEQFF. In DNA form, the CDR3 reads TGCGCCAGCAGCCAAGATTTGGGGGGGCACAATGAGCAGTTCTTC.

This chain connects TRBV5-1 to TRBJ2-7, with 11 nucleotides matching TRBD2. V lost 4 bases and J lost 1; bases outside the gene matches: 4. The germline CDR1 and CDR2 sequences are SGHRS and YFSETQ. The CDR3 has 15 residues. The CDR3 spells CASSPLAGGSYEQYF. The CDR3 DNA follows: TGCGCCAGCAGCCCGTTAGCGGGAGGGTCCTACGAGCAGTACTTC.

This clonotype occurred a few times. V gene TRBV14 combines with J gene TRBJ2-1, with a tentative D call TRBD1 (6 bases). V lost 2 bases, J lost 13 bases, and 27 bases lay in between. This CDR3 is built from 17 residues. Germline assignment: CDR1 SGHDN and CDR2 FVKESK. CDR3: CASSQQGSVYQGFSQFF. In nucleotides, the CDR3 is TGTGCCAGCAGCCAACAAGGATCGGTGTATCAGGGGTTCTCCCAGTTCTTC.

This CDR3 is CASSPITGNGYTF. The CDR3 DNA reads TGTGCCAGCAGCCCAATTACAGGGAATGGCTACACCTTC. This chain links TRBV3-1 with TRBJ1-2; tentative D call: TRBD1 (6 bases). This CDR3 spans 13 amino acids. Germline assignment: CDR1 LGHDT and CDR2 YNNKEL (reference sequence). V lost 4 bases and J 6 bases, leaving 12 bases between the germline ends.

The chain carries TRBV20-1 and TRBJ2-7; TRBD2 might be the D (6 bases). The CDR3 spans 15 residues. Germline CDR1 and CDR2: DFQATT and SNEGSKA (reference sequence). Trimming took off 0 bases at V and 1 base at J, with 13 bases between the two ends. In DNA, the CDR3 is TGCAGTGCTAGAGATTTGAACGGGAGATCCTACGAGCAGTACTTC. Residues: CSARDLNGRSYEQYF.

This clonotype was found a few times. The chain carries TRBV12-3 or TRBV12-4 and TRBJ1-2; a possible D gene is TRBD1 (6 bases). Trimming shortened V by 5 bases and J by 3 bases, and 16 bases separated the two germline ends. The CDR3 spans 15 residues. CDR3 DNA sequence: TGTGCCAGCAGTACCAGACAGGTCCCCGACTATGGCTACACCTTC. Translating gives CASSTRQVPDYGYTF.

A few counts support this clonotype. The chain uses TRBV20-1 and TRBJ2-7; the match to TRBD2 covers 9 bases. Germline V gives CDR1 DFQATT, CDR2 SNEGSKA (reference sequence). The CDR3 covers 13 residues. The junction had 7 bases not matched to a gene; V was cut back by 5 bases and J by 5 bases. As DNA, the CDR3 is TGCAGTGCTCAAGCGGGAGGAAGAGACGAGCAGTACTTC. It codes for CSAQAGGRDEQYF.

This chain connects TRBV14 to TRBJ1-4; TRBD1 aligns across 7 bases. This CDR3 spans 17 amino acids. CDR1 and CDR2 from the germline V gene are SGHDN and FVKESK. J was trimmed by 3 bases and V by 0 bases; bases with no gene match: 7. CDR3 residues: CASSQDPRRGANEKLFF. CDR3 nucleotides: TGTGCCAGCAGCCAAGACCCACGCAGGGGGGCTAATGAAAAACTGTTTTTT.

V is TRBV5-5 and J is TRBJ2-4; D possibly uses TRBD1 or TRBD2 (5 bases each). CDR3 size: 15 residues. Trimming cost V 4 bases and J 0 bases, with 11 bases left between them. Germline CDR1 is SGHKS and CDR2 is YYEKEE (reference sequence). The CDR3 reads CASSPGAVAKNIQYF. CDR3 nucleotides: TGTGCCAGCAGCCCCGGGGCAGTAGCCAAAAACATTCAGTACTTC.

This chain links TRBV4-2 with TRBJ1-6; D is unclear. Trimming pared 0 bases from V and 5 bases from J, leaving 11 bases between. CDR1 is LGHNA and CDR2 is YNFKEQ in the germline V gene. This CDR3 contains 16 residues. The CDR3 DNA is TGTGCCAGCAGCCAAGAATTAAGCGGACATAATTCACCCCTCCACTTT. This sequence encodes CASSQELSGHNSPLHF.

The table lists this clonotype with many counts. The V gene is TRBV5-1, the J gene TRBJ2-7, with D possibly matching TRBD1 (5 bases). Germline V CDR1 and CDR2: SGHRS, YFSETQ. Deletions cut 5 bases from V and 2 bases from J, with 8 bases between. The CDR3 is 12 residues long. The CDR3, as DNA: TGCGCCAGCAGACAGGATACCTACGAGCAGTACTTC. This sequence encodes CASRQDTYEQYF.

This clonotype was counted a few times. The CDR3 region has the DNA TGTGCCAGCAGTCCGCACCCAAGGGGGTCGGCATACAATGAGCAGTTCTTC. This translates into CASSPHPRGSAYNEQFF. The chain joins TRBV6-2 or TRBV6-3 to TRBJ2-1; TRBD1 might be the D (6 bases). Deletions cut 5 bases from V and 4 bases from J, with 21 bases between. The CDR3 covers 17 residues. In germline, CDR1 is MNHEY, CDR2 SVGEGT.

This clonotype was seen only a few times. The chain's CDR3 is CASSTLGTSGYEQYF. CDR3 nucleotide sequence: TGTGCCAGCAGCACTTTAGGGACTAGCGGCTACGAGCAGTACTTC. The V gene is TRBV7-8, the J gene TRBJ2-7, with 11 bases matching TRBD2. With 5 bases clipped from V and 3 bases from J, the junction kept 6 bases outside the gene matches. Germline V gives CDR1 SGHVS, CDR2 FQNEAQ. The CDR3 has 15 residues. The full variable domain, rest sourced from reference TRBV7-8 and TRBJ2-7, is GAGVSQSPRYKVAKRGQDVALRCDPISGHVSLFWYQQALGQGPEFLTYFQNEAQLDKSGLPSDRFFAERPEGSVSTLKIQRTQQEDSAVYLCASSTLGTSGYEQYFGPGTRLTVT.

This clonotype was recorded only once. This chain links TRBV5-1 with TRBJ2-2, with a weak D call TRBD1 (6 bases). The V gene's germline CDR1 is SGHRS and CDR2 YFSETQ. The CDR3 has 15 amino acids. Between the trimmed V and J ends, which lost 4 bases and 4 bases, there was a span of 14 bases. The CDR3 DNA reads as TGCGCCAGCAGCGGAACAGGGCGTAGCACCGGGGAGCTGTTTTTT. Translating gives CASSGTGRSTGELFF.

In its sample, this clonotype was seen a few times. The chain is built from TRBV5-1 and TRBJ2-7; TRBD2 aligns across 7 bases. V lost 0 bases, J lost 1 base, and 4 bases stayed unmatched. The CDR3 totals 15 residues. CDR1 and CDR2 (germline): SGHRS, YFSETQ. The CDR3 protein is CASSLAAGRSYEQYF. In DNA form, the CDR3 reads TGCGCCAGCAGCTTGGCAGCGGGACGATCCTACGAGCAGTACTTC.

The sample holds a few counts of this clonotype. The chain uses TRBV5-1 and TRBJ1-6; possible D gene TRBD1, 5 bases. Trimming took 3 bases from V and 7 from J, leaving 20 bases between them. The CDR3 is made up of 17 amino acids. Germline loops: CDR1 SGHRS, CDR2 YFSETQ. CDR3 sequence: CASSSGDPTSGNSPLHF. In nucleotides, the CDR3 is TGCGCCAGCAGCTCGGGGGACCCAACATCGGGGAATTCACCCCTCCACTTT.

This clonotype occurred many times. This sequence joins TRBV6-1 and TRBJ2-1; 10 bases match TRBD2. Per germline, CDR1 MNHNS and CDR2 SASEGT. CDR3 length equals 16 residues. The V segment lost 3 bases and the J segment 1 base; nucleotides outside the gene matches: 3. Here the CDR3 DNA reads TGTGCCAGCAGTGACCCTAGCGGGAGATCCTACAATGAGCAGTTCTTC. This gives the protein CASSDPSGRSYNEQFF.